Given below is one T cell receptor beta chain in context. Alongside a J-beta primer mix, a sample-barcoded 5' primer served in a second PCR lasting 7 to 11 cycles. There were at least 3 million CDR3-containing paired-end reads obtained from each sample. MiXCR was run by TCRdb on the 5' RACE reads, yielding one entry per CDR3 protein. The sample carries about 1.5 million distinct CDR3 sequences, around 42% recorded once. The data stem from a study of blood T cells in healthy people across ages. Per germline, CDR1 KGHDR and CDR2 SFDVKD. After removal of 4 bases from V and 0 bases from J, the junction contained 5 bases not matched to a gene. The CDR3 is made up of 16 amino acids.

The genes are TRBV24-1 and TRBJ2-1; 7 bases agree with TRBD1. This clonotype was obtained from a woman between 18 and 29 years old in good health. The sample comprised blood. As DNA, the CDR3 is TGTGCCACCAGTGACGCGGACAGGATCTCCTACAATGAGCAGTTCTTC. Translating gives CATSDADRISYNEQFF.